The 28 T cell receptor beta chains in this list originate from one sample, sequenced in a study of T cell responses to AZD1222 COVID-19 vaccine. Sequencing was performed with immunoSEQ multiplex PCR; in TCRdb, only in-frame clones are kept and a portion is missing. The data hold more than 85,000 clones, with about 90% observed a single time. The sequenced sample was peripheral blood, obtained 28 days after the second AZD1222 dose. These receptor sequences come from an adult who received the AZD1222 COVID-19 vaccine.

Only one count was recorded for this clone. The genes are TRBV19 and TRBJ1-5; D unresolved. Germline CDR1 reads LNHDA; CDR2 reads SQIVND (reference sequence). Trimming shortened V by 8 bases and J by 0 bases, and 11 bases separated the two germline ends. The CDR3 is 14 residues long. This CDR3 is CASLAGYSNQPQHF. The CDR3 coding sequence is TGTGCCAGTCTTGCGGGTTATAGCAATCAGCCCCAGCATTTT.

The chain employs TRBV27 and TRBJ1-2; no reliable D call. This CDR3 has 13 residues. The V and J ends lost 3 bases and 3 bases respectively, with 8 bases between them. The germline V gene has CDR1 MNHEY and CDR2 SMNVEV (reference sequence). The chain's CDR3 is CASSLSRYYGYTF. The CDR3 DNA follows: TGTGCCAGCAGTTTGAGCAGATACTATGGCTACACCTTC.

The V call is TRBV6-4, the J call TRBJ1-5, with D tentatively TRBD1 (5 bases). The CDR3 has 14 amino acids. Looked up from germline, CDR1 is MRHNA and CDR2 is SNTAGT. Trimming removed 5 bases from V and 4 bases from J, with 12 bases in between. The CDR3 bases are TGTGCCAGCAGTCCCATGGCAGGGAATCAGCCCCAGCATTTT. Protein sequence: CASSPMAGNQPQHF.

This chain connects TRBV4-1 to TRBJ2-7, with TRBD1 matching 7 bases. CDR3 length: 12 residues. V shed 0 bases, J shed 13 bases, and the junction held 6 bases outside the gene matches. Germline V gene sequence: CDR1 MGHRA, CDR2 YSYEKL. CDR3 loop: CASSQDQDRLYF. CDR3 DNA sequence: TGCGCCAGCAGCCAAGATCAGGACAGGCTCTACTTC.

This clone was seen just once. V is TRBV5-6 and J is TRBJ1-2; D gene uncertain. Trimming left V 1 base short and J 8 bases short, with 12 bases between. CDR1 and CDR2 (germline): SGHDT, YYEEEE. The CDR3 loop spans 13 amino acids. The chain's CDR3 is CASSLQTLGGYTF. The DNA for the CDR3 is TGTGCCAGCAGCTTGCAGACCCTAGGAGGCTACACCTTC.

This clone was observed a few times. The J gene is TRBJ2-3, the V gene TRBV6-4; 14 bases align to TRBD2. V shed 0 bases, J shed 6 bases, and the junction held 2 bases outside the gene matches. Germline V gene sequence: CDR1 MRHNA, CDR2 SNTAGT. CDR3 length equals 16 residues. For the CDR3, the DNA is TGTGCCAGCAGTGACTCGACTAGCGGGGGGGCGGATACGCAGTATTTT. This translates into CASSDSTSGGADTQYF.

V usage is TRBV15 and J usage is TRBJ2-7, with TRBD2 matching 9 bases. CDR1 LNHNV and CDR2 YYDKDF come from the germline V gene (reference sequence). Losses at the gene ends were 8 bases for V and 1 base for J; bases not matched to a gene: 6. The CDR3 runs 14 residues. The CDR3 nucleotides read TGTGCCACCCGGTCGACTAGCGGTTCCTACGAGCAGTACTTC. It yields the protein CATRSTSGSYEQYF.

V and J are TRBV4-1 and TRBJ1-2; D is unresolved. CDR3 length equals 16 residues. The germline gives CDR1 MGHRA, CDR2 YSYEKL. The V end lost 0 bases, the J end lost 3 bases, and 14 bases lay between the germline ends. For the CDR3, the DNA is TGCGCCAGCAGCCAAGAAAGGCTGGTGGAGTACTATGGCTACACCTTC. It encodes CASSQERLVEYYGYTF.

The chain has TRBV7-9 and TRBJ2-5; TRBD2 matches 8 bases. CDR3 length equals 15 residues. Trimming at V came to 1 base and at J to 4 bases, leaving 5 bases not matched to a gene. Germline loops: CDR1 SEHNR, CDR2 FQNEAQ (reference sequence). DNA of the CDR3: TGTGCCAGCAGCTTAGTTCGGGGGGGCAGAGAGACCCAGTACTTC. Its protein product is CASSLVRGGRETQYF.

The CDR3 loop is CASSNAGGLGGEKLFF. The CDR3 DNA follows: TGTGCCAGCAGTAACGCGGGGGGGCTAGGAGGTGAAAAACTGTTTTTT. The J gene is TRBJ1-4, the V gene TRBV6-2 or TRBV6-3; tentatively, D is TRBD1 (6 bases). Germline CDR1 and CDR2: MNHEY and SVGEGT. The CDR3 length is 16 residues. V shed 5 bases and J shed 7 bases, with 20 bases lying between them.

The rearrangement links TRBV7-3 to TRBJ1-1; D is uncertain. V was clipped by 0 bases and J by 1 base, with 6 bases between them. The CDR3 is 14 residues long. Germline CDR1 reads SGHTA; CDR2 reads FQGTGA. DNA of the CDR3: TGTGCCAGCAGCTTAACGGCGCCGAACACTGAAGCTTTCTTT. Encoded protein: CASSLTAPNTEAFF.

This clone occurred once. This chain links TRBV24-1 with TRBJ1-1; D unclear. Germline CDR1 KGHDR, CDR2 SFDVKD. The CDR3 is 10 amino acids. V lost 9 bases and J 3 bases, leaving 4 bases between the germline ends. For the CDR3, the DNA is TGTGCCACCGGAGACACTGAAGCTTTCTTT. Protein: CATGDTEAFF.

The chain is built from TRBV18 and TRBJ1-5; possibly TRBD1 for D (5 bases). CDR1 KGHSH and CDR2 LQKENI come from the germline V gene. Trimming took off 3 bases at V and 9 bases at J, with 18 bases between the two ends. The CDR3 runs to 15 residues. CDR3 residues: CASSPLDSSPLPQHF. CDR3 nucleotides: TGTGCCAGCTCACCTCTCGACAGTTCCCCTCTGCCCCAGCATTTT.

CDR3: CASSGEVNTEAFF. The DNA for the CDR3 is TGTGCCAGCAGTGGGGAGGTGAACACTGAAGCTTTCTTT. The V call is TRBV2, the J call TRBJ1-1; D uncertain. This CDR3 is built from 13 residues. Per germline, CDR1 SNHLY and CDR2 FYNNEI. The V gene lost 4 bases and the J gene lost 0 bases, with 6 bases spanning the gap.

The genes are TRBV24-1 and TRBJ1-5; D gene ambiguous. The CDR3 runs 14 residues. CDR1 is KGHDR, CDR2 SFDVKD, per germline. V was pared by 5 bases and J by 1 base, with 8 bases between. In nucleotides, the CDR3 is TGTGCCACCAGTGCGCGTACCAGCAATCAGCCCCAGCATTTT. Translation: CATSARTSNQPQHF.

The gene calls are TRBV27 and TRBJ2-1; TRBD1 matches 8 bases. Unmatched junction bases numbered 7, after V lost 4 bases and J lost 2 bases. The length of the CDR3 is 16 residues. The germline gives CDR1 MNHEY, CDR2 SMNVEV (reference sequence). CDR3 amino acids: CASSSNRGFAYNEQFF. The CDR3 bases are TGTGCCAGCAGTTCGAACAGGGGGTTCGCCTACAATGAGCAGTTCTTC.

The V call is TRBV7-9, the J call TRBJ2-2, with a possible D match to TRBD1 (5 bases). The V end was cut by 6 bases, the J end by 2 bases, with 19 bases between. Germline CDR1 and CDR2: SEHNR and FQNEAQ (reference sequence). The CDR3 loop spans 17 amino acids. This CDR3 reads CASRGSRAGQNTGELFF. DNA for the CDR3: TGTGCCAGCAGAGGGTCAAGGGCAGGACAAAACACCGGGGAGCTGTTTTTT.

The CDR3 is CASSQGTGPWSYQPQHF. The CDR3 DNA reads TGCGCCAGCAGCCAGGGGACAGGGCCTTGGAGCTATCAGCCCCAGCATTTT. This sequence joins TRBV4-1 and TRBJ1-5; 9 bases map to TRBD1. CDR1 MGHRA and CDR2 YSYEKL come from the germline V gene. CDR3 length: 17 residues. V gave up 3 bases and J gave up 5 bases; unmatched junction bases: 11.

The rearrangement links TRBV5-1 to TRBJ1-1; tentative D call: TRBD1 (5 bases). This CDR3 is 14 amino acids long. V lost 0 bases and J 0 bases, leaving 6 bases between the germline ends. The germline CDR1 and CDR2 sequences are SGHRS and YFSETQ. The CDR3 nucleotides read TGCGCCAGCAGCTTGGGACAGATGAACACTGAAGCTTTCTTT. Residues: CASSLGQMNTEAFF.

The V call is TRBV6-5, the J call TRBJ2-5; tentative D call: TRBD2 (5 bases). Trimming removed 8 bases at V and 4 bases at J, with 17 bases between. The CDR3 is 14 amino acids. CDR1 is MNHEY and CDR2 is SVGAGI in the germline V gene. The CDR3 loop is CASAVQRSPETQYF. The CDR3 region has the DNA TGTGCCAGCGCGGTTCAGCGGAGCCCAGAGACCCAGTACTTC.

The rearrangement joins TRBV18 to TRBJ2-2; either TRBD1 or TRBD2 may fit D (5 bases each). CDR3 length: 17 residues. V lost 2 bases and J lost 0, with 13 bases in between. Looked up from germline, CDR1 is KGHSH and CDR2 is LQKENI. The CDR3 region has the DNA TGTGCCAGCTCACCATTCCAGGGAGAGGCGAACACCGGGGAGCTGTTTTTT. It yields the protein CASSPFQGEANTGELFF. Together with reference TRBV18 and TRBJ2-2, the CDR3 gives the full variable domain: NAGVMQNPRHLVRRRGQEARLRCSPMKGHSHVYWYRQLPEEGLKFMVYLQKENIIDESGMPKERFSAEFPKEGPSILRIQQVVRGDSAAYFCASSPFQGEANTGELFFGEGSRLTVL.

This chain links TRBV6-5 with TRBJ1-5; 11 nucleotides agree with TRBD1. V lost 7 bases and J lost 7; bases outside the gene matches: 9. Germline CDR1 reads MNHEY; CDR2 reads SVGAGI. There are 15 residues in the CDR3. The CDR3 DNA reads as TGTGCCAGCAATCGACCGGGACAGGGGGGCCAGCCCCAGCATTTT. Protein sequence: CASNRPGQGGQPQHF.

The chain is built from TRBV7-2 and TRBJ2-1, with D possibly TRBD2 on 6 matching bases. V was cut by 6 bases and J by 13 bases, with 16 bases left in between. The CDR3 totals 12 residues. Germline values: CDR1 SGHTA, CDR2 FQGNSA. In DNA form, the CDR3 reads TGTGCCAGCAGAACTGCCGGGACTCGCCAGTTCTTC. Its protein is CASRTAGTRQFF.

DNA for the CDR3: TGTGCCAGCAGCTTAGTTCAGCGGGCAGGGTGGACTAGGAATGAGCAGTTCTTC. Its translation: CASSLVQRAGWTRNEQFF. V usage is TRBV11-2 and J usage is TRBJ2-1; TRBD2 agrees at 7 bases. The germline CDR1 and CDR2 sequences are SGHAT and FQNNGV. With 1 base clipped from V and 7 bases from J, the junction kept 16 bases outside the gene matches. This CDR3 comprises 18 residues. The full variable domain, its missing parts supplied by reference TRBV11-2 and TRBJ2-1, is EAGVAQSPRYKIIEKRQSVAFWCNPISGHATLYWYQQILGQGPKLLIQFQNNGVVDDSQLPKDRFSAERLKGVDSTLKIQPAKLEDSAVYLCASSLVQRAGWTRNEQFFGPGTRLTVL.

DNA for the CDR3: TGTGCCAGCAGCCCTCGGACTAGCGGGAACAACGAGCAGTACTTC. Residues: CASSPRTSGNNEQYF. The chain carries TRBV4-2 and TRBJ2-7, with 12 bases fitting TRBD2. The trim removed 4 bases at V and 5 bases at J, leaving 6 bases unmatched. This CDR3 spans 15 amino acids. CDR1 is LGHNA and CDR2 is YNFKEQ in the germline V gene.

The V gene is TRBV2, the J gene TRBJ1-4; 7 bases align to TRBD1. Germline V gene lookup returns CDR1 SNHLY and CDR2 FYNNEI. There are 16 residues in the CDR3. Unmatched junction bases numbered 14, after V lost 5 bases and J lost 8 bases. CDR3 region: CASSRTRGGLDEKLFF. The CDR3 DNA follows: TGTGCCAGCAGTCGTACCAGGGGGGGGCTAGACGAAAAACTGTTTTTT.

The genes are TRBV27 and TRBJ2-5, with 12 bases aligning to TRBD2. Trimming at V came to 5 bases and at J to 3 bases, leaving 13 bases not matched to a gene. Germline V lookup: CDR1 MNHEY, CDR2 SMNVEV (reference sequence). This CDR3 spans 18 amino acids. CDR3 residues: CASSQGGPLAGGKETQYF. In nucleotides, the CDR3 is TGTGCCAGCAGTCAAGGGGGGCCCCTAGCGGGGGGGAAAGAGACCCAGTACTTC.

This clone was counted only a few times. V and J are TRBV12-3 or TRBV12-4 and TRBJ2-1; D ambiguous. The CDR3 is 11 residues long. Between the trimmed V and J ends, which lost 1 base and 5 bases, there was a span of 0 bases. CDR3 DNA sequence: TGTGCCAGCAGTTTAGACAATGAGCAGTTCTTC. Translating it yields CASSLDNEQFF.